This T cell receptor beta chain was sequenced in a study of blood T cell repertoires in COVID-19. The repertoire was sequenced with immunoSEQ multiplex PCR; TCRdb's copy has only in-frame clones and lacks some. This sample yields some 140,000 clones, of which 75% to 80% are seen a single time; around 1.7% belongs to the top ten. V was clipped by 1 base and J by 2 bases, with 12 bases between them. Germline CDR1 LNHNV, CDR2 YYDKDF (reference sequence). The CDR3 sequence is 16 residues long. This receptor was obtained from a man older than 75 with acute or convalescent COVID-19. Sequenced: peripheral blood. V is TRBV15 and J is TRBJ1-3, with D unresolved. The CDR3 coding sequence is TGTGCCACCAGCAGAGGTGCAGCGAGAACTGGAAACACCATATATTTT. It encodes CATSRGAARTGNTIYF. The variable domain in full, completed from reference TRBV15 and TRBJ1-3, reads DAMVIQNPRYQVTQFGKPVTLSCSQTLNHNVMYWYQQKSSQAPKLLFHYYDKDFNNEADTPDNFQSRRPNTSFCFLDIRSPGLGDTAMYLCATSRGAARTGNTIYFGEGSWLTVV.